These 29 T cell receptor beta chains were sequenced from one sample in a study of cytomegalovirus exposure and HLA in healthy donors. Primers for the PCR totalled 60 Vbeta and 13 Jbeta. Profiled with immunoSEQ multiplex PCR; TCRdb holds only in-frame clones, not every one. This sample has 150,000 to 170,000 clones; 80% occur once, and the top ten carry 13%. The sample was PBMCs. All receptors derive from a man younger than 45 in good health and CMV-seropositive.

This clone has only a few counts. V and J are TRBV6-5 and TRBJ2-7; weak D call: TRBD1 (5 bases). The V end lost 0 bases, the J end lost 1 base, and 10 bases lay between the germline ends. The CDR3 totals 15 residues. CDR1 is MNHEY, CDR2 SVGAGI, per germline. CDR3 sequence reads: CASSYSFQGSYEQYF. CDR3 DNA: TGTGCCAGCAGTTACTCGTTTCAGGGATCCTACGAGCAGTACTTC.

The gene calls are TRBV5-6 and TRBJ1-5; D is undetermined. Germline-derived CDR1 and CDR2 are SGHDT and YYEEEE. This CDR3 has 16 residues. V was pared by 2 bases and J by 1 base, with 13 bases between. DNA for the CDR3: TGTGCCAGCAGCTTTTCGACCCAGAGGAGCAATCAGCCCCAGCATTTT. It is translated as CASSFSTQRSNQPQHF.

This clone was recorded only once. The same CDR3 is also encoded by other DNA sequences in this sample. The V call is TRBV4-2, the J call TRBJ1-4; D not resolved. The V and J ends lost 1 base and 1 base respectively, with 4 bases between them. This CDR3 contains 14 residues. The germline V gene has CDR1 LGHNA and CDR2 YNFKEQ. In DNA form, the CDR3 reads TGTGCCAGCAGCCAAGTAGTAACTAATGAAAAACTGTTTTTT. Translation gives CASSQVVTNEKLFF.

The chain has TRBV28 and TRBJ2-7; D gene ambiguous. Germline V gene data show CDR1 as MDHEN and CDR2 as SYDVKM. The CDR3 consists of 10 residues. V shed 5 bases and J shed 7 bases, with 6 bases lying between them. This chain's CDR3 is CASSADEQYF. CDR3 DNA: TGTGCCAGCAGTGCGGATGAGCAGTACTTC.

As concerns this clone: This CDR3 is also generated by other DNA sequences in the sample. The chain combines TRBV5-1 with TRBJ2-7; D is undetermined. The germline CDR1 and CDR2 sequences are SGHRS and YFSETQ. V lost 0 bases and J lost 2, with 9 bases in between. CDR3 size: 14 residues. The CDR3 region is CASSLAQPPYEQYF. Written as DNA, the CDR3 is TGCGCCAGCAGCTTGGCACAGCCGCCCTACGAGCAGTACTTC.

This sequence joins TRBV5-4 and TRBJ2-3, with unresolved D. V was cut by 0 bases and J by 4 bases, with 6 bases left in between. Germline V gene sequence: CDR1 SGHNT, CDR2 YYREEE (reference sequence). The CDR3 is 13 residues long. The CDR3 protein is CASSLDNADTQYF. The CDR3 region has the DNA TGTGCCAGCAGCTTGGACAACGCAGATACGCAGTATTTT.

As to this clone: Here the CDR3 omits its conserved ending phenylalanine or tryptophan, so a read error is the likely source. It is unclear where the CDR3 begins or ends on the DNA, so no DNA is shown, and the CDR3 is as TCRdb lists it. This rearrangement joins TRBV7-9 to TRBJ2-7; the table calls TRBD1, which could not be checked here. The CDR3 sequence runs 10 residues, both termini included. From germline, CDR1 is SEHNR and CDR2 FQNEAQ (reference sequence). This chain's CDR3 is CASSRGGPGL.

V and J are TRBV5-1 and TRBJ1-2; D remains unclear. The V gene's germline CDR1 is SGHRS and CDR2 YFSETQ. This CDR3 has 12 residues. With 3 bases removed from V and 8 bases from J, the gap between germline ends came to 11 bases. For the CDR3, the DNA is TGCGCCAGCAGCTCGCCGGGAGCCGGCTACACCTTC. It codes for CASSSPGAGYTF.

The chain couples TRBV5-1 to TRBJ2-3; TRBD2 matches 11 bases. Germline assignment: CDR1 SGHRS and CDR2 YFSETQ. After removal of 4 bases from V and 1 base from J, the junction contained 11 bases not matched to a gene. CDR3 length: 18 residues. The CDR3 DNA is TGCGCCAGCAGCGCCGGGACTAGCGGCTTACCGGGCACAGATACGCAGTATTTT. Its translation is CASSAGTSGLPGTDTQYF.

The chain combines TRBV7-8 with TRBJ2-2; TRBD2 is a possible D gene (6 bases). This CDR3 contains 15 residues. Trimming removed 1 base at V and 6 bases at J, with 12 bases between. Germline assignment: CDR1 SGHVS and CDR2 FQNEAQ. The CDR3 DNA is TGTGCCAGCAGCTTAGTCCTAGCGAGTCCCGGGGAGCTGTTTTTT. Translating gives CASSLVLASPGELFF.

The chain joins TRBV5-8 to TRBJ2-5; tentatively, D is TRBD2 (5 bases). The CDR3 spans 15 residues. CDR1 and CDR2 from the germline V gene are SGHTS and YDEGEE. V shed 2 bases and J shed 9 bases, with 20 bases lying between them. The CDR3 loop is CASSFRTRVSGAQYF. CDR3 bases: TGTGCCAGCAGCTTTCGCACTAGGGTCTCGGGCGCCCAGTACTTC.

The V gene is TRBV4-2, the J gene TRBJ1-5; 7 positions match TRBD1. Per germline, CDR1 LGHNA and CDR2 YNFKEQ. CDR3 length equals 17 residues. V shed 0 bases and J 2 bases; nucleotides not matched to a gene: 7. The CDR3 sequence: CASSQDRQGGGNQPQHF. The CDR3 DNA reads TGTGCCAGCAGCCAAGATCGACAGGGCGGAGGCAATCAGCCCCAGCATTTT.

This chain joins TRBV7-2 and TRBJ1-1, with D perhaps matching TRBD1 (5 bases). CDR3 length: 13 residues. V dropped 4 bases and J dropped 5 bases, with 11 bases sitting between them. The germline V gene encodes CDR1 SGHTA and CDR2 FQGNSA. The CDR3 is CASSSRGKTEAFF. For the CDR3, the DNA is TGTGCCAGCAGCTCGCGGGGGAAGACTGAAGCTTTCTTT.

V is TRBV5-1 and J is TRBJ2-3; TRBD1 matches at 8 bases. Germline trimming cut 4 bases from V and 0 bases from J; bases unmatched to any gene: 1. There are 14 residues in the CDR3. Germline CDR1 reads SGHRS; CDR2 reads YFSETQ. DNA of the CDR3: TGCGCCAGCAGCCGACAGGGGAGCACAGATACGCAGTATTTT. Its translation is CASSRQGSTDTQYF.

This rearrangement joins TRBV5-1 to TRBJ2-2; D ambiguous. Germline values: CDR1 SGHRS, CDR2 YFSETQ. V was pared by 2 bases and J by 0 bases, with 11 bases between. This CDR3 contains 16 residues. CDR3 region: CASSFGAVANTGELFF. CDR3 DNA sequence: TGCGCCAGCAGCTTTGGTGCGGTCGCGAACACCGGGGAGCTGTTTTTT.

The chain recombines TRBV15 with TRBJ2-2, with a tentative D call TRBD1 (5 bases). Germline loops: CDR1 LNHNV, CDR2 YYDKDF (reference sequence). Trimming pared 1 base from V and 0 bases from J, leaving 9 bases between. This CDR3 has 16 amino acids. This CDR3 reads CATSRVARANTGELFF. The CDR3 nucleotides are TGTGCCACCAGCAGAGTGGCCAGGGCGAACACCGGGGAGCTGTTTTTT.

This chain joins TRBV6-1 and TRBJ1-1, with no clear D. The CDR3 length is 14 residues. Trimming took off 7 bases at V and 4 bases at J, with 16 bases between the two ends. Germline lookup yields CDR1 MNHNS and CDR2 SASEGT. The CDR3: CASIPGIGSTEAFF. The CDR3 DNA reads TGTGCCAGCATTCCGGGAATTGGGAGCACTGAAGCTTTCTTT.

This chain connects TRBV5-4 to TRBJ2-7; D is unresolved. Germline V gene data show CDR1 as SGHNT and CDR2 as YYREEE (reference sequence). V shed 0 bases and J shed 6 bases, with 7 bases lying between them. The CDR3 is 12 residues long. As DNA, the CDR3 is TGTGCCAGCAGCTTGGGCTACGGCGAGCAGTACTTC. This translates into CASSLGYGEQYF.

V usage is TRBV7-2 and J usage is TRBJ1-1; D gene unclear. The CDR3 covers 13 residues. The V end was cut by 4 bases, the J end by 0 bases, with 6 bases between. Germline V gene sequence: CDR1 SGHTA, CDR2 FQGNSA. In nucleotides, the CDR3 is TGTGCCAGCAGCTCCGGGATGAACACTGAAGCTTTCTTT. This encodes CASSSGMNTEAFF.

The chain joins TRBV21-1 to TRBJ2-2; the table's D call, TRBD2, has no DNA check behind it. TRBV21-1 is listed as a pseudogene. The CDR3 contains 13 residues. CDR3 DNA sequence: TGTGCCAGCAGCAAACGGAACACCGGGGAGCTGTTTTTT. It yields the protein CASSKRNTGELFF.

The chain uses TRBV11-2 and TRBJ2-5; 8 bases agree with TRBD2. With V trimmed by 3 bases and J by 5 bases, 2 bases remained unmatched. Germline assignment: CDR1 SGHAT and CDR2 FQNNGV. The CDR3 is made up of 13 amino acids. CDR3 protein: CASSFGREETQYF. CDR3 sequence (DNA): TGTGCCAGCAGCTTCGGGAGGGAGGAGACCCAGTACTTC.

This clone has just one count. This rearrangement joins TRBV29-1 to TRBJ2-7, with D possibly matching TRBD1 (6 bases). V shed 4 bases and J shed 0 bases, with 7 bases lying between them. The CDR3 runs to 12 residues. Germline lookup yields CDR1 SQVTM and CDR2 ANQGSEA. CDR3 bases: TGCAGCGTTGGGACAGTCTCCTACGAGCAGTACTTC. It encodes CSVGTVSYEQYF.

The rearrangement joins TRBV4-1 to TRBJ2-7, with 7 bases identical to TRBD2. Germline V gene sequence: CDR1 MGHRA, CDR2 YSYEKL. The V gene end was trimmed by 4 bases and the J gene end by 0 bases; junction bases not matched to a gene: 3. The CDR3 sequence is 14 residues long. In DNA, the CDR3 is TGCGCCAGCAGCCCCACTAGCGCCTCCTACGAGCAGTACTTC. This gives the protein CASSPTSASYEQYF.

This chain connects TRBV30 to TRBJ2-3, with TRBD1 as a possible D gene (5 bases). This CDR3 is 13 amino acids long. With 0 bases removed from V and 4 bases from J, the gap between germline ends came to 8 bases. CDR1 and CDR2 from the germline V gene are GTSNPN and SVGIG (reference sequence). CDR3 DNA: TGTGCCTGGAGTGTTGCAGGGTCAGATACGCAGTATTTT. This sequence encodes CAWSVAGSDTQYF.

Here the CDR3 DNA reads TGTGCCAGCAGTGAATCGCAGGGAATGACCCAGTACTTC. Amino acid sequence: CASSESQGMTQYF. The chain joins TRBV6-1 to TRBJ2-5; a possible D gene is TRBD1 (5 bases). Per germline, CDR1 MNHNS and CDR2 SASEGT. V lost 2 bases and J 7 bases, leaving 11 bases between the germline ends. The CDR3 runs to 13 residues.

This clone was counted a single time. The chain carries TRBV7-9 and TRBJ2-1; 9 positions agree with TRBD1. The CDR3 extends over 18 amino acids. Germline loops: CDR1 SEHNR, CDR2 FQNEAQ (reference sequence). J was trimmed by 3 bases and V by 0 bases; bases with no gene match: 9. The CDR3 loop reads CASSLAAGTGKNYNEQFF. The CDR3 bases are TGTGCCAGCAGCTTAGCGGCAGGGACAGGGAAAAACTACAATGAGCAGTTCTTC.

The chain joins TRBV5-4 to TRBJ2-1; the D gene is possibly TRBD2 (6 bases). V was clipped by 5 bases and J by 5 bases, with 17 bases between them. Germline lookup yields CDR1 SGHNT and CDR2 YYREEE (reference sequence). The CDR3 loop spans 15 amino acids. The CDR3 DNA reads TGTGCCAGCAGGCCATCAGCGGGCACCAACAATGAGCAGTTCTTC. The encoded protein is CASRPSAGTNNEQFF.

The V call is TRBV30, the J call TRBJ2-7, with TRBD1 as a possible D gene (5 bases). V lost 1 base and J lost 0, with 13 bases in between. CDR1 and CDR2 (germline): GTSNPN, SVGIG (reference sequence). There are 15 residues in the CDR3. CDR3 loop: CAWSGSTASSYEQYF. In DNA form, the CDR3 reads TGTGCCTGGAGTGGTTCGACAGCCAGCTCCTACGAGCAGTACTTC. Complete variable domain (other parts from reference TRBV30 and TRBJ2-7): SQTIHQWPATLVQPVGSPLSLECTVEGTSNPNLYWYRQAAGRGLQLLFYSVGIGQISSEVPQNLSASRPQDRQFILSSKKLLLSDSGFYLCAWSGSTASSYEQYFGPGTRLTVT.

The genes are TRBV18 and TRBJ2-5, with 9 bases fitting TRBD1. J gave up 3 bases and V 5 bases, and 1 base lay outside the gene matches. This CDR3 region has 13 residues. Germline V CDR1 and CDR2: KGHSH, LQKENI. CDR3 loop: CASSTGGEETQYF. The DNA for the CDR3 is TGTGCCAGCTCAACAGGGGGCGAAGAGACCCAGTACTTC.